This T cell receptor beta chain appears in the sequencing data of a study of T cell changes during pregnancy in multiple sclerosis (dated by TCRdb to between 2018 and 2020). Looking at the study overall: In women with multiple sclerosis, the researchers looked at how the T cell repertoire shifted as pregnancy progressed.

The library relied on the immunoSEQ multiplex PCR assay. TCRdb holds this immuneACCESS table with in-frame rearrangements only. Some clones are missing; in checked studies, unresolved V genes explain under half, and the rest has no known cause. This sample is represented by 45,000 to 55,000 clones; about 90% of them were singletons. The leading ten clones occupy about 0.15% of the sample. To note about this clone: Its antigen has not been determined. Base qualities are not at hand, and no much larger clone is one base apart.

CDR1 and CDR2 are drawn from the germline V gene: SGHTA, FQGNSA. V loses 0 bases, J loses 0 bases, and the germline ends lie 12 bases apart. The CDR3, cysteine through phenylalanine, is 18 amino acids long. This entry keeps only the CDR3 DNA: 54 bases, framed from base 1. The chain is assembled from TRBV7-2 and TRBJ2-6; TRBD1 might be the D gene, on 6 matching bases. Here the sequenced sample was CD4+ T cells from peripheral blood mononuclear cells, taken after pregnancy. This receptor was obtained from a female donor in good health, enrolled as a control in a pregnancy study. The CDR3 protein sequence reads: CASSLAAGELSGANVLTF. The DNA is TGTGCCAGCAGCTTAGCGGCAGGGGAGCTCTCTGGGGCCAACGTCCTGACTTTC.